Listed below are T cell receptor beta chains from one sample, sequenced in a study of T cells in Graves' hyperthyroidism and ophthalmopathy. TCRdb reprocessed the multiplex PCR reads with MiXCR, giving one entry per CDR3 protein. The data contain some 510,000 distinct CDR3 sequences, less than 25% of them singletons. Input material: blood. These receptors were taken from a man aged 18 to 35 with Graves' hyperthyroidism. The CDR3 runs from the conserved cysteine through the conserved F or W. The order of the fields is V gene, clone size, D gene, J gene, CDR3 DNA, CDR3 protein. The D gene is left open where the match is weak. Size is stated for part of the rows, as once, few or many counts, or as a class when the clone is expanded.

TRBV12-5	many	.	TRBJ1-1	TGTGCTAGTGGTTTTAGGGCAGGGGAGAACACTGAAGCTTTCTTT	CASGFRAGENTEAFF
TRBV7-9	many	.	TRBJ1-2	TGTGCCAGCAGCTACCGACAGGTCTCGCGTTATGGCTACACCTTC	CASSYRQVSRYGYTF
TRBV19	.	.	TRBJ1-1	TGTGCCAGTAGTCGGGGGGAAAGGAACACTGAAGCTTTCTTT	CASSRGERNTEAFF
TRBV6-5	many	.	TRBJ1-2	TGTGCCAGCAGTTACACCTTTTACTTCGGCTATGGCTACACCTTC	CASSYTFYFGYGYTF
TRBV12-3/TRBV12-4	many	.	TRBJ1-1	TGTGCCAGCAGTTTCGGGGCGTGGGAGAACACTGAAGCTTTCTTT	CASSFGAWENTEAFF
TRBV20-1	many	.	TRBJ2-7	TGCAGTGCTAGAGGGGGACTCAGGAGCTCCTACGAGCAGTACTTC	CSARGGLRSSYEQYF
TRBV7-6	few	.	TRBJ2-5	TGTGCCAGCAGCTACCTGGGGAGAGGGAACCAAGAGACCCAGTACTTC	CASSYLGRGNQETQYF
TRBV28	few	.	TRBJ2-7	TGTGCCAGCAGTTTGATGGTCTGGGGTAAGTCCTACGAGCAGTACTTC	CASSLMVWGKSYEQYF
TRBV12-3/TRBV12-4	.	.	TRBJ1-5	TGTGCCAGCAGTTTAGGGGGGGCCTGGCAGCCCCAGCATTTT	CASSLGGAWQPQHF
TRBV28	.	TRBD1	TRBJ1-1	TGTGCCAGCAGCCAGGGACAGACGACTGAAGCTTTCTTT	CASSQGQTTEAFF
TRBV12-3/TRBV12-4	.	TRBD2	TRBJ2-7	TGTGCCAGCAGTTTAGCGCAGTCTAGCGGAACCTACGAGCAGTACTTC	CASSLAQSSGTYEQYF
TRBV9	many	TRBD1	TRBJ2-5	TGTGCCAGCAGCATGGGACAGGGGGTACAAGAGACCCAGTACTTC	CASSMGQGVQETQYF
TRBV19	.	.	TRBJ2-7	TGTGCCAGCCGTTCCTACTCCGCGGGAAACTACGAGCAGTACTTC	CASRSYSAGNYEQYF
TRBV5-1	many	.	TRBJ1-2	TGCGCCAGCAGCCCCCGAGCAGACTATGGCTACACCTTC	CASSPRADYGYTF
TRBV5-6	many	.	TRBJ2-6	TGTGCCAGCAGGCAGCAGGCCGGGGCCAACGTCCTGACTTTC	CASRQQAGANVLTF
TRBV30	few	TRBD2	TRBJ2-2	TGTGCCTGGAGTTTTAGCGGGGGAGCCGGGGAGCTGTTTTTT	CAWSFSGGAGELFF
TRBV9	many	TRBD1	TRBJ2-7	TGTGCCAGCAGCCCGACGGACAGGGTCTACGAGCAGTACTTC	CASSPTDRVYEQYF
TRBV6-1	few	.	TRBJ1-1	TGTGCCAGCAGTGAAAAGATGAAAGCTTTCTTT	CASSEKMKAFF
TRBV25-1	.	.	TRBJ1-6	TGTGCCAGCAGTCAACAGCCAGGGGACGGTTTGAGCTCCTATAATTCACCCCTCCACTTT	CASSQQPGDGLSSYNSPLHF
TRBV6-1	many	.	TRBJ2-7	TGTGCCAGCAGTGGGGCAACGTTAAGGTACGAGCAGTACTTC	CASSGATLRYEQYF
TRBV6-5	.	.	TRBJ2-7	TGTGCCAGCAGTTACTCGGGGGCAGGCATATCCTACGAGCAGTACTTC	CASSYSGAGISYEQYF
TRBV12-5	.	TRBD1	TRBJ2-2	TGTGCTAGTGGGACAGGGGATAGAACGAACACCGGGGAGCTGTTTTTT	CASGTGDRTNTGELFF
TRBV6-5	many	.	TRBJ1-2	TGTGCCAGCAGTTTCCGGTTGGACTATGGCTACACCTTC	CASSFRLDYGYTF
TRBV3-1	.	.	TRBJ1-2	TGTGCCAGCAGCCAAGCGGTGGTGATGGATGGCTACACCTTC	CASSQAVVMDGYTF
TRBV7-8	many	.	TRBJ1-2	TGTGCCAGCAGCCCGGGAGGGGATAACTATGGCTACACCTTC	CASSPGGDNYGYTF
TRBV25-1	.	.	TRBJ1-2	TGTGCCAGCAGCCCTGGACAGCTCGCGGGCTACACCTTC	CASSPGQLAGYTF
TRBV7-9	.	.	TRBJ2-7	TGTGCCAGCAGCTTATCACAAGGACGGGAGCAGTACTTC	CASSLSQGREQYF
TRBV28	.	TRBD1	TRBJ2-5	TGTGCCAGCAGTATGGACAGGGGGCTTGAGACCCAGTACTTC	CASSMDRGLETQYF
TRBV4-1	many	TRBD1	TRBJ1-3	TGCGCCAGCAGCCAACCAGCGACAGGGATGGGAAACACCATATATTTT	CASSQPATGMGNTIYF
TRBV7-9	once	.	TRBJ1-1	TGTGCCAGCAGCACACAAACAACCGAAGCTTTCTTT	CASSTQTTEAFF
TRBV6-1	many	.	TRBJ1-3	TGTGCCCACGGAACAGGGCCGGCTGGAAACACCATATATTTT	CAHGTGPAGNTIYF
TRBV2	many	.	TRBJ2-7	TGTGCCAGCAGTGAACAAAACGTCTACGAGCAGTACTTC	CASSEQNVYEQYF
TRBV12-3/TRBV12-4	.	.	TRBJ1-1	TGTGCCAGCAAAAACACCCCCGCGACAGAAGCTTTCTTT	CASKNTPATEAFF
TRBV12-3/TRBV12-4	many	.	TRBJ1-2	TGTGCCAGCAGTGCAAGCCCCGCCGTCAACTATGGCTACACCTTC	CASSASPAVNYGYTF
TRBV9	many	.	TRBJ2-2	TGTGCCAGCAGCGTAGGGTCCCCCGGGGAGCTGTTTTTT	CASSVGSPGELFF
TRBV30	many	.	TRBJ1-1	TGTGCCTGGTTCCGGCGAGGCCTAAGGAACACTGAAGCTTTCTTT	CAWFRRGLRNTEAFF
TRBV30	few	.	TRBJ2-7	TGTGCCTGGAGTCGACCGGAGACGCCACAGTACTTC	CAWSRPETPQYF
TRBV12-3/TRBV12-4	few	.	TRBJ1-1	TGTGCCAGCTCATACCAGTACACTGAAGCTTTCTTT	CASSYQYTEAFF
TRBV11-2	many	.	TRBJ2-5	TGTGCCAGCAGCTTAGGCCCGGGGACCCAGTACTTC	CASSLGPGTQYF
TRBV7-8	many	.	TRBJ2-4	TGTGCCAGCAGCCGAAACCGTCCGGGGGCCAAGGAAAACATTCAGTACTTC	CASSRNRPGAKENIQYF
TRBV27	many	.	TRBJ1-2	TGTGCCAGCAGTTCCGGATCTGATTATGGCTACACCTTC	CASSSGSDYGYTF
TRBV11-2	many	.	TRBJ2-2	TGTGCCAGCAGCTTAGTTCGAGGAGGGGGTCAGAGGGCCGGGGAGCTGTTTTTT	CASSLVRGGGQRAGELFF
TRBV7-9	.	TRBD1	TRBJ1-1	TGTGCCAGCAGCGGCGGCGGACAGGATATTCTCGTAGCTTTCTTT	CASSGGGQDILVAFF
TRBV20-1	.	TRBD1	TRBJ1-1	TGCAGTGCTAGAGTGACGGGACAGGGCGAACTACTGAACACTGAAGCTTTCTTT	CSARVTGQGELLNTEAFF
TRBV11-1	many	.	TRBJ1-2	TGTGCCAGCAGCTCCACAGGGTTCTATGGCTACACCTTC	CASSSTGFYGYTF
TRBV2	few	TRBD2	TRBJ2-3	TGTGCCAGCAGTCCCCGACTAGCGGGGGACTTCACAGATACGCAGTATTTT	CASSPRLAGDFTDTQYF
TRBV6-1	.	TRBD1	TRBJ1-2	TGTGCCAGCAGTGACCGGGCTGGGGACAGAGAATATGGCTACACCTTC	CASSDRAGDREYGYTF
TRBV2	many	.	TRBJ2-7	TGTGCCAGCAGTACCTCGGGCTTCTACGAGCAGTACTTC	CASSTSGFYEQYF
TRBV10-3	few	.	TRBJ1-2	TGTGCCATCAGTGTGACCGAGTCTAACTATGGCTACACCTTC	CAISVTESNYGYTF
TRBV6-2/TRBV6-3	.	.	TRBJ1-1	TGTGCCAGCAGTCTGAACAAAGGTGCGACGGCGGCGAACACTGAAGCTTTCTTT	CASSLNKGATAANTEAFF
TRBV7-9	.	.	TRBJ2-7	TGTGCCAGCAGCCTCCATTCCGTCGACGAGCAGTACTTC	CASSLHSVDEQYF
TRBV5-1	.	.	TRBJ1-5	TGCGCCAGCAGCTTGTTTGGGGTGGACAATCAGCCCCAGCATTTT	CASSLFGVDNQPQHF
TRBV12-5	.	.	TRBJ2-7	TGTGCTTCAAAAGGGGATTACTACGAGCAGTACTTC	CASKGDYYEQYF
TRBV6-2/TRBV6-3	.	.	TRBJ1-2	TGTGCCAGCAGTTACTCTCCGGGGACCTATGGCTACACCTTC	CASSYSPGTYGYTF
TRBV12-3/TRBV12-4	many	.	TRBJ1-5	TGTGCCAGCAGTTTGTTGGGAAAAAATCAGCCCCAGCATTTT	CASSLLGKNQPQHF
TRBV2	many	TRBD2	TRBJ2-2	TGTGCCCCCGGGGGAGGGGACACCGGGGAGCTGTTTTTT	CAPGGGDTGELFF
TRBV12-3/TRBV12-4	many	.	TRBJ2-7	TGTGCCAGCAGTTTGGGGGGAAGCTCCTACGAGCAGTACTTC	CASSLGGSSYEQYF
TRBV10-3	.	TRBD1	TRBJ1-2	TGTGCCATCAGTGAGTCACAGGGGAACTATGGCTACACCTTC	CAISESQGNYGYTF